This TCR beta chain was captured in a study of blood T cell repertoires in COVID-19. Whole-study context: Some COVID-19 samples were acute and others convalescent; all came from the United States, Italy and Spain.

The V and J ends lost 6 bases and 4 bases, in that order; junction bases with no gene match: 7. Germline CDR1 and CDR2: MDHEN and SYDVKM. The CDR3 has 15 residues. Sequenced by immunoSEQ multiplex PCR; TCRdb stores in-frame clones only, minus some. Of 250,000 to 350,000 clones in the sample, roughly 89% were seen once. The J gene is TRBJ1-5, the V gene TRBV28; 9 nucleotides line up with TRBD1. This TCR came from a middle-aged woman who had recovered from COVID-19. The sequenced sample consisted of PBMCs or T cells enriched from blood (not recorded which). CDR3 amino acids: CASSPGQGFNQPQHF. The CDR3 DNA is TGTGCCAGCAGCCCGGGACAGGGCTTTAATCAGCCCCAGCATTTT.